The rows below give T cell receptor beta chains drawn from one sample of a study of blood T cells in healthy people across ages. A single record per CDR3 protein comes from TCRdb applying MiXCR to the 5' RACE reads. Of under 1,100,000 distinct CDR3 sequences listed, under 30% are singletons. In addition, the sample was reused for a study of T cells of mothers and their children.

The specimen sequenced was blood. These TCRs come from a girl aged 2 to 9 in good health. Each CDR3 is given with its conserved first and last residue. A D gene is named only where the DNA matches it firmly. Some rows mark clone size as missing; the rest say once, few, many or name a class of expanded clone.

j_gene	abundance	v_gene	d_gene	CDR3nt	CDR3aa
TRBJ2-2	few	TRBV19	NA	TGTGCCAGTAGTATAGGGGAGGTCGGGGAGCTGTTTTTT	CASSIGEVGELFF
TRBJ2-7	NA	TRBV20-1	NA	TGCAGTGCTAGGGCCGGTTACGAGCAGTACTTC	CSARAGYEQYF
TRBJ1-4	NA	TRBV9	NA	TGTGCCAGCAGCGTAAGCGGGTCTAATGAAAAACTGTTTTTT	CASSVSGSNEKLFF
TRBJ2-7	NA	TRBV19	TRBD2	TGTGCCAGTAAACCGGGACTAGGATACGAGCAGTACTTC	CASKPGLGYEQYF
TRBJ2-4	NA	TRBV6-1	NA	TGTGCCAGCAGTGAAGAGCCCCCGATTCAGTACTTC	CASSEEPPIQYF
TRBJ2-3	NA	TRBV15	TRBD1	TGTGCCACCAGCAGGAGACAGGGGTACACAGATACGCAGTATTTT	CATSRRQGYTDTQYF
TRBJ2-7	NA	TRBV20-1	NA	TGCAGTGCTCCGGGGCCCGGGGCGACGACCGTTACCTACGAGCAGTACTTC	CSAPGPGATTVTYEQYF
TRBJ2-3	NA	TRBV7-9	TRBD2	TGTGCCAGCAGCACAACCGATAGCGGGGCGCAGTATTTT	CASSTTDSGAQYF
TRBJ1-2	few	TRBV4-3	NA	TGCGCCAGCAGCCAAGATCGGCAGGGCAACTATGGCTACACCTTC	CASSQDRQGNYGYTF
TRBJ2-7	many	TRBV28	TRBD1	TGTGCCAGCAGTTTGGGACAGGGAAGAGACTACGAGCAGTACTTC	CASSLGQGRDYEQYF
TRBJ2-1	few	TRBV28	NA	TGTGCCAGCAGTCGCCCGACCGTTCTATTCAATGAGCAGTTCTTC	CASSRPTVLFNEQFF
TRBJ1-6	NA	TRBV28	NA	TGTGCCAGCAGTCTGCGTGGCAGGGGTAATTCACCCCTCCACTTT	CASSLRGRGNSPLHF
TRBJ2-4	few	TRBV9	TRBD2	TGTGCCAGCAGCGTAGCAACGGGGGGGGCCAAAAACATTCAGTACTTC	CASSVATGGAKNIQYF
TRBJ2-2	NA	TRBV6-2/TRBV6-3	TRBD1	TGTGCCAGCAGAGGGACAGGGAGAGAGACCGGGGAGCTGTTTTTT	CASRGTGRETGELFF
TRBJ1-2	few	TRBV10-3	NA	TGTGCCATCAGTGAGTCGAAATTAGGAGGCTACACCTTC	CAISESKLGGYTF
TRBJ2-5	NA	TRBV4-3	TRBD2	TGCGCCAGCAGCCAAGATCCAGTTCTAGCGGGGGGGAGGTACCAAGAGACCCAGTACTTC	CASSQDPVLAGGRYQETQYF
TRBJ2-2	NA	TRBV7-9	NA	TGTGCCAGCAGCTTGTCTAGAACCGGGGAGCTGTTTTTT	CASSLSRTGELFF
TRBJ2-3	few	TRBV2	NA	TGTGCCAGCAGTGAAAACGGAGGAGGGGTCACAGATACGCAGTATTTT	CASSENGGGVTDTQYF
TRBJ1-1	NA	TRBV3-1	NA	TGTGCCAGCAGCCAACCAGGCGGGGGGGGAACTGAAGCTTTCTTT	CASSQPGGGGTEAFF
TRBJ2-1	few	TRBV4-3	NA	TGCGCCAGCAGCCAAGGATATTTGGGGATAACGGGTGAGCAGTTCTTC	CASSQGYLGITGEQFF
TRBJ2-5	NA	TRBV29-1	NA	TGCAGCGGTTGGGGCATACAAGAGACCCAGTACTTC	CSGWGIQETQYF
TRBJ2-7	many	TRBV7-9	NA	TGTGCCAGCAGCTTAGGGAACTCCTACGAGCAGTACTTC	CASSLGNSYEQYF
TRBJ1-1	few	TRBV6-5	NA	TGTGCCAGCAGTTGGGGCGCGGGCGGCACTGAAGCTTTCTTT	CASSWGAGGTEAFF
TRBJ1-2	NA	TRBV27	NA	TGTGCCAGCAGCCCCGACGTTTGGTCGGGAACCAGGGGCCTTTATGGCTACACCTTC	CASSPDVWSGTRGLYGYTF
TRBJ2-7	NA	TRBV6-2/TRBV6-3	TRBD1	TGTGCCAGCACGACCGGGACAGTTCCCTACGAGCAGTACTTC	CASTTGTVPYEQYF
TRBJ2-7	few	TRBV6-5	TRBD1	TGTGCCAGCAGAACGACAGGGTACGAGCAGTACTTC	CASRTTGYEQYF
TRBJ2-2	few	TRBV7-9	NA	TGTGCCAGCAGCTTATCGTTTGCGAACACCGGGGAGCTGTTTTTT	CASSLSFANTGELFF
TRBJ1-3	once	TRBV7-2	NA	TGTGCCAGCAGCTTAGGGGGAATTGGAAGGGAAAACACCATATATTTT	CASSLGGIGRENTIYF
TRBJ2-3	NA	TRBV6-5	TRBD2	TGTGCCAGCAGTTACGCCAGGACTAGCGGGAGGGCCTTCGTAAGGACAGATACGCAGTATTTT	CASSYARTSGRAFVRTDTQYF
TRBJ1-2	NA	TRBV7-3	NA	TGTGCCAGCAGCCCTAACGGGGGGGCGGGTGGCTACACCTTC	CASSPNGGAGGYTF
TRBJ2-2	NA	TRBV29-1	NA	TGCAGCGTCCCCCGGACGGATCAGGCCGGGGAGCTGTTTTTT	CSVPRTDQAGELFF
TRBJ2-3	NA	TRBV5-1	NA	TGCGCCAGCAGAGATTTGGGTGGGAGCACAGATACGCAGTATTTT	CASRDLGGSTDTQYF
TRBJ2-1	few	TRBV4-1	TRBD2	TGCGCCAGCAGCCAGCTAGCGGGCCCCTCCAGTGAGCAGTTCTTC	CASSQLAGPSSEQFF
TRBJ2-4	NA	TRBV5-1	NA	TGCGCCAGCAGCTCCGGGGACCCCCGGTTGAACATTCAGTACTTC	CASSSGDPRLNIQYF
TRBJ1-4	NA	TRBV6-2/TRBV6-3	NA	TGTGCCAGTTCTGACCGGGGGTTAGAAGAAAAACTGTTTTTT	CASSDRGLEEKLFF
TRBJ1-3	few	TRBV28	NA	TGTGCCAGCAGTTTGGGTCAGGGGAGCTCTGGAAACACCATATATTTT	CASSLGQGSSGNTIYF
TRBJ2-1	few	TRBV29-1	NA	TGCAGCGTTGAAACCTTCCCGAATCTGTTCTTC	CSVETFPNLFF
TRBJ1-2	few	TRBV7-9	NA	TGTGCCAGCAGCTTATTGACGCCGACAGGAGGCTACACCTTC	CASSLLTPTGGYTF
TRBJ1-2	NA	TRBV5-1	NA	TGCGCCAGCAGACCAAACAGGGAAGGTAGCTATGGCTACACCTTC	CASRPNREGSYGYTF
TRBJ2-7	many	TRBV5-8	TRBD1	TGTGCCAGCAGCCTCAGGGGGCTCGAGCAGTACTTC	CASSLRGLEQYF
TRBJ1-5	few	TRBV2	NA	TGTGCCAGCAGTGAAAGTGGGGGGCATCAGCCCCAGCATTTT	CASSESGGHQPQHF
TRBJ2-7	NA	TRBV27	NA	TGTGCCAGCAGTTTATCGCCAGACTACGAGCAGTACTTC	CASSLSPDYEQYF
TRBJ2-7	few	TRBV12-3/TRBV12-4	TRBD1	TGTGCCAGCAGCCCTACGGGACAGGCTCAGTACGAGCAGTACTTC	CASSPTGQAQYEQYF
TRBJ2-5	NA	TRBV9	NA	TGTGCCAGCAGCGTAGCGGACTATCATCAAGAGACCCAGTACTTC	CASSVADYHQETQYF
TRBJ2-1	few	TRBV4-1	TRBD2	TGCGCCAGCAGCCCCTTAGCGGGGGGGAGGATAAATGAGCAGTTCTTC	CASSPLAGGRINEQFF
TRBJ2-7	few	TRBV4-3	NA	TGCGCCAGCAGCCAAGTGCCAGGCGTCGACGAGCAGTACTTC	CASSQVPGVDEQYF
TRBJ1-2	NA	TRBV3-1	NA	TGTGCCAGCAGCCAAGATGGCATACAGGGTCCGCTTTCCTATGGCTACACCTTC	CASSQDGIQGPLSYGYTF
TRBJ2-3	NA	TRBV6-5	NA	TGTGCCAGCAGCCTACAGGCTGGGTTCACAGATACGCAGTATTTT	CASSLQAGFTDTQYF
TRBJ2-1	few	TRBV29-1	NA	TGCAGCGTTGAAGATCCTCTACTCCTTGACTACAATGAGCAGTTCTTC	CSVEDPLLLDYNEQFF
TRBJ1-2	few	TRBV7-8	NA	TGTGCCAGCAGCTTGCAGGGACCTGACTACACCTTC	CASSLQGPDYTF
TRBJ1-2	NA	TRBV6-6	NA	TGTGCCAGCAGTTACTCCGGCTACACCTTC	CASSYSGYTF
TRBJ2-1	NA	TRBV12-3/TRBV12-4	TRBD1	TGTGCCAGCAGTTTTGAAGGGACAGGGTACAATGAGCAGTTCTTC	CASSFEGTGYNEQFF
TRBJ2-3	NA	TRBV28	NA	TGTGCCACCGTGCTAAACACAGATACGCAGTATTTT	CATVLNTDTQYF
TRBJ2-3	few	TRBV4-3	NA	TGCGCCAGCAGCCAAGGCGTAGGGGATACGCAGTATTTT	CASSQGVGDTQYF